This is a list of T cell receptor beta chains from one sample in a study of tumor and adjacent non-tumor tissue in lung cancer. TCRdb ran MiXCR on the multiplex PCR reads and lists one entry per CDR3 protein. Of about 90,000 distinct CDR3 sequences listed, around 80% are singletons. Specimen: distant non-tumor lung tissue. Receptors originate from a woman between 45 and 65 years old with non-small cell lung cancer. Both conserved end residues are part of each CDR3. The D gene is left open where the match is weak. Clone size is stated in some rows and not others, as once, few, many or a class when expanded.

J gene: TRBJ2-5; CDR3 length: 14; V gene: TRBV11-2; clone size: NA; D gene: NA; CDR3 DNA: TGTGCCAGCAGCTTAGTTCTAGTGAGAGAGACCCAGTACTTC; CDR3 protein: CASSLVLVRETQYF
J gene: TRBJ2-7; CDR3 length: 15; V gene: TRBV4-1; clone size: NA; D gene: NA; CDR3 DNA: TGCGCCAGCAGCCAAGATGTGAGGAGCTCCCACGAGCAGTACTTC; CDR3 protein: CASSQDVRSSHEQYF
J gene: TRBJ2-7; CDR3 length: 14; V gene: TRBV5-5; clone size: NA; D gene: TRBD2; CDR3 DNA: TGTGCCAGCAGCTCTAACGCGGGAGTGCGGGAGCAGTACTTC; CDR3 protein: CASSSNAGVREQYF
J gene: TRBJ2-3; CDR3 length: 16; V gene: TRBV11-2; clone size: NA; D gene: NA; CDR3 DNA: TGTCCCAGCAGCATGTGGGGTCAGCTAGCGACATATACGCAGTATTTT; CDR3 protein: CPSSMWGQLATYTQYF
J gene: TRBJ1-1; CDR3 length: 12; V gene: TRBV30; clone size: NA; D gene: NA; CDR3 DNA: TGTGCCTGGAGTGTAGGAGGAACTGAAGCTTTCTTT; CDR3 protein: CAWSVGGTEAFF
J gene: TRBJ2-3; CDR3 length: 14; V gene: TRBV30; clone size: NA; D gene: NA; CDR3 DNA: TGTGCCTGGGAGTGGCAGGGCGGGACTGATACGCAGTGTTTT; CDR3 protein: CAWEWQGGTDTQCF
J gene: TRBJ2-7; CDR3 length: 15; V gene: TRBV11-2; clone size: NA; D gene: NA; CDR3 DNA: TGTTCCAGCAGCTTAGGATCTGACTCTATCTTGACGCAGTACTTC; CDR3 protein: CSSSLGSDSILTQYF
J gene: TRBJ2-5; CDR3 length: 16; V gene: TRBV5-6; clone size: many; D gene: TRBD2; CDR3 DNA: TGTGCCAGCAGCTTCTCGAGCGGGAGGGTTCAAGAGACCCAGTACTTC; CDR3 protein: CASSFSSGRVQETQYF
J gene: TRBJ2-7; CDR3 length: 15; V gene: TRBV11-2; clone size: NA; D gene: TRBD1; CDR3 DNA: TGTGCCAGCAGCACCGGGACAGGACACACTTACGAGCAGTGCTTC; CDR3 protein: CASSTGTGHTYEQCF
J gene: TRBJ2-7; CDR3 length: 16; V gene: TRBV6-5; clone size: NA; D gene: TRBD1; CDR3 DNA: TGTGCCAGCGGTCCCATTAGGACAGGGGATTTCTACGAGCAGTACTTC; CDR3 protein: CASGPIRTGDFYEQYF
J gene: TRBJ1-6; CDR3 length: 15; V gene: TRBV11-2; clone size: medium-sized; D gene: NA; CDR3 DNA: TGTGCCAGCAGTCGGGACGGGGGCCCCAATTCACCCCTCCACTTT; CDR3 protein: CASSRDGGPNSPLHF
J gene: TRBJ2-2; CDR3 length: 13; V gene: TRBV10-1; clone size: NA; D gene: NA; CDR3 DNA: TGCGCCAGCCGAGTAGAGAACATCGGGGAGCTGTTTTTC; CDR3 protein: CASRVENIGELFF
J gene: TRBJ2-7; CDR3 length: 14; V gene: TRBV6-5; clone size: NA; D gene: NA; CDR3 DNA: TGTGCCAACAGCCACCGGGATAGATCGGACGAGCAGTACTTC; CDR3 protein: CANSHRDRSDEQYF
J gene: TRBJ2-1; CDR3 length: 16; V gene: TRBV4-1; clone size: NA; D gene: NA; CDR3 DNA: TGCGCCAGCAGGCAAGTAGTGGCGAACTCCTACAATGAGCAGTTCTTC; CDR3 protein: CASRQVVANSYNEQFF
J gene: TRBJ1-2; CDR3 length: 15; V gene: TRBV11-2; clone size: NA; D gene: NA; CDR3 DNA: TGTGCCAGTAGCTTAGAACCTCAGGGAATGGGCGGCTACATCTTC; CDR3 protein: CASSLEPQGMGGYIF
J gene: TRBJ2-3; CDR3 length: 14; V gene: TRBV14; clone size: NA; D gene: NA; CDR3 DNA: TGTGCCAGCAGTCAAAGACTTCGGGGAGATGCGCAGTATTTT; CDR3 protein: CASSQRLRGDAQYF
J gene: TRBJ2-1; CDR3 length: 15; V gene: TRBV24-1; clone size: NA; D gene: NA; CDR3 DNA: TGTGCCACCGGCCCTCGGGGGATAATGGGAAATGAGCAGCTCTTC; CDR3 protein: CATGPRGIMGNEQLF
J gene: TRBJ2-3; CDR3 length: 15; V gene: TRBV11-2; clone size: NA; D gene: TRBD1; CDR3 DNA: TGTGCCAGCAACCATGACAGGGTTAGCACGGATACGCAGTATTTT; CDR3 protein: CASNHDRVSTDTQYF
J gene: TRBJ2-3; CDR3 length: 16; V gene: TRBV11-2; clone size: NA; D gene: NA; CDR3 DNA: TGTGCCTGCAGCTTATGGGCCCTAACTAGCACAGATACGCAGTATTTT; CDR3 protein: CACSLWALTSTDTQYF
J gene: TRBJ2-2; CDR3 length: 14; V gene: TRBV6-2/TRBV6-3; clone size: NA; D gene: NA; CDR3 DNA: TGTGCCAGCTGGGCCCCATCCCACATCGGGGAGCTGTTTTTT; CDR3 protein: CASWAPSHIGELFF
J gene: TRBJ2-2; CDR3 length: 14; V gene: TRBV5-1; clone size: NA; D gene: TRBD1; CDR3 DNA: TGCGTCAGCAGCCGGACAGGTAACAGCGGGGAGCTGTTTTTT; CDR3 protein: CVSSRTGNSGELFF
J gene: TRBJ2-3; CDR3 length: 15; V gene: TRBV6-2/TRBV6-3; clone size: NA; D gene: NA; CDR3 DNA: TGTGCCAGCAGTTACAGTCCCGCGGACACAGATACTCAGTATTTT; CDR3 protein: CASSYSPADTDTQYF
J gene: TRBJ2-5; CDR3 length: 15; V gene: TRBV4-1; clone size: NA; D gene: NA; CDR3 DNA: TGCGCCAGCAGGCAAGAAGGGTCGGGAAGAGAGACCCAGTACTTC; CDR3 protein: CASRQEGSGRETQYF
J gene: TRBJ2-5; CDR3 length: 17; V gene: TRBV12-3/TRBV12-4; clone size: NA; D gene: TRBD2; CDR3 DNA: TGTAACAGCAGTTTATTTTCCGAGACTAGCGGGTTTAAGAGCCAGTACTTC; CDR3 protein: CNSSLFSETSGFKSQYF
J gene: TRBJ1-1; CDR3 length: 15; V gene: TRBV11-2; clone size: few; D gene: NA; CDR3 DNA: TGTACCAGCAATTTAGAGCCGGGGGCGAACACTGAAGCTTTCTTT; CDR3 protein: CTSNLEPGANTEAFF
J gene: TRBJ2-7; CDR3 length: 18; V gene: TRBV4-1; clone size: NA; D gene: TRBD2; CDR3 DNA: TGCGCCAGCAGCCAAGATCTGTTCGGACTAGCGGGAGGCTCCGACCAGTGCTTC; CDR3 protein: CASSQDLFGLAGGSDQCF
J gene: TRBJ2-7; CDR3 length: 15; V gene: TRBV7-2; clone size: many; D gene: NA; CDR3 DNA: TGTGCCAGCAGCTTAGCAGGACTACTCTCCTACGAGCAGTACTTC; CDR3 protein: CASSLAGLLSYEQYF
J gene: TRBJ2-3; CDR3 length: 13; V gene: TRBV11-2; clone size: NA; D gene: NA; CDR3 DNA: TGCGCCAGCAGCTTAGCGTTGGAGGATACGCAGTATTTT; CDR3 protein: CASSLALEDTQYF
J gene: TRBJ2-7; CDR3 length: 12; V gene: TRBV10-2; clone size: NA; D gene: NA; CDR3 DNA: TGCGCCAACAGTGAGCCTAGTATCGAGCAGTACTTC; CDR3 protein: CANSEPSIEQYF
J gene: TRBJ2-7; CDR3 length: 16; V gene: TRBV6-1; clone size: NA; D gene: NA; CDR3 DNA: TGTGCCAACAGAGAAAATCCTCGTGCCCACCCCTACAAGCAGTACTTC; CDR3 protein: CANRENPRAHPYKQYF
J gene: TRBJ2-7; CDR3 length: 16; V gene: TRBV4-2; clone size: NA; D gene: NA; CDR3 DNA: TGTGCCAGCAGTCATGCAGTAGAGACGGTCCCCTACGAACAGTACTTC; CDR3 protein: CASSHAVETVPYEQYF
J gene: TRBJ2-1; CDR3 length: 15; V gene: TRBV11-2; clone size: NA; D gene: NA; CDR3 DNA: TGTGCCAGCAGCTTAGATAACAGGGTTCACAATGAACTGTTCTTC; CDR3 protein: CASSLDNRVHNELFF
J gene: TRBJ2-7; CDR3 length: 13; V gene: TRBV12-3/TRBV12-4; clone size: NA; D gene: NA; CDR3 DNA: TGTGCCAGTCAGCCGGGAGTGGGCTACGAGCAGTACTTC; CDR3 protein: CASQPGVGYEQYF
J gene: TRBJ2-1; CDR3 length: 13; V gene: TRBV29-1; clone size: once; D gene: TRBD2; CDR3 DNA: TGCAGCGCCAAGAAGCGGGAGGGAAATGCGCAGCCCTTC; CDR3 protein: CSAKKREGNAQPF
J gene: TRBJ1-1; CDR3 length: 13; V gene: TRBV29-1; clone size: NA; D gene: NA; CDR3 DNA: TGCAGCGTAACCCACGGGGACTACACTGGAGCTTTCTTT; CDR3 protein: CSVTHGDYTGAFF
J gene: TRBJ2-1; CDR3 length: 12; V gene: TRBV6-2/TRBV6-3; clone size: NA; D gene: TRBD1; CDR3 DNA: TGCGCCAGCAGGGACAGGGACAATGAGCAGTTCTTC; CDR3 protein: CASRDRDNEQFF
J gene: TRBJ2-7; CDR3 length: 14; V gene: TRBV7-8; clone size: many; D gene: TRBD1; CDR3 DNA: TGTGCCAGCAGCACCCGACAGGGAGTGGACGAGCAGTACTTC; CDR3 protein: CASSTRQGVDEQYF
J gene: TRBJ2-7; CDR3 length: 17; V gene: TRBV11-2; clone size: NA; D gene: TRBD2; CDR3 DNA: TGTGCCAATAGCCCCCGGAATAGCGGGAGGGCATTGTGGGAGCAGTACTTC; CDR3 protein: CANSPRNSGRALWEQYF
J gene: TRBJ2-2; CDR3 length: 14; V gene: TRBV30; clone size: many; D gene: NA; CDR3 DNA: TGTGCCTGGAGTTGGTACCCGAACACCGGGGAGCTGTTTTTT; CDR3 protein: CAWSWYPNTGELFF
J gene: TRBJ1-5; CDR3 length: 11; V gene: TRBV29-1; clone size: NA; D gene: TRBD1; CDR3 DNA: TGCTGCGTTGCTTGGGACAGACCCCAGCATTTT; CDR3 protein: CCVAWDRPQHF